Each of the 7 T cell receptor beta chains below was sequenced from the same sample in a study of response to subunit inactivated influenza vaccine. TCRdb recomputed calls from the RT-PCR reads with MiXCR, one row per CDR3 protein. The sample holds fewer than 250,000 distinct CDR3 sequences; under 15% are singletons and the top ten take about 26%. Sequencing was performed on CD8+ T cells sorted from PBMCs, taken 5 to 6 days after vaccination. The receptors come from a man aged 45 to 65 who received an inactivated influenza vaccine.

This chain joins TRBV4-1 and TRBJ2-7; D is uncertain. CDR1 is MGHRA and CDR2 is YSYEKL in the germline V gene. Trimming took off 1 base at V and 2 bases at J, with 9 bases between the two ends. This CDR3 has 14 residues. For the CDR3, the DNA is TGCGCCAGCAGCCAAGCCGGGCCCACCTACGAGCAGTACTTC. Its translation is CASSQAGPTYEQYF.

The chain couples TRBV20-1 to TRBJ2-1; a weak D match, TRBD1 (7 bases). Germline V gives CDR1 DFQATT, CDR2 SNEGSKA (reference sequence). Deletions cut 0 bases from V and 8 bases from J, with 20 bases between. The CDR3 covers 16 residues. The CDR3 nucleotides read TGCAGTGCTAGAGACAAGCTACGCAGGGGGGCCTATGAGCAGTTCTTC. Translating it yields CSARDKLRRGAYEQFF.

The sample holds a few counts of this clonotype. The chain couples TRBV24-1 to TRBJ2-1; TRBD1 aligns across 7 bases. This CDR3 has 16 amino acids. The germline V gene has CDR1 KGHDR and CDR2 SFDVKD. The ends lost 0 bases at V and 5 bases at J; junction bases unmatched: 6. This chain's CDR3 is CATSDLTGQRNNEQFF. CDR3 in DNA: TGTGCCACCAGTGATTTGACGGGACAGAGGAACAATGAGCAGTTCTTC.

This clonotype was seen only a few times. This chain uses TRBV6-5 with TRBJ2-5, with D perhaps assigned TRBD1 or TRBD2 (7 bases each). The V and J ends lost 0 bases and 3 bases respectively, with 14 bases between them. The CDR3 totals 16 residues. The germline V gene has CDR1 MNHEY and CDR2 SVGAGI. DNA of the CDR3: TGTGCCAGCAGTTACTCGCCGTCAGGGGGGGAAGAGACCCAGTACTTC. This translates into CASSYSPSGGEETQYF.

This chain joins TRBV3-1 and TRBJ2-5; possible D gene TRBD1, 5 bases. CDR3 size: 14 residues. Trimming stripped 4 bases from V and 0 bases from J, with 9 bases between. Germline V lookup: CDR1 LGHDT, CDR2 YNNKEL (reference sequence). Here the CDR3 reads CASSPGHNQETQYF. The CDR3 DNA sequence: TGTGCCAGCAGCCCTGGACACAACCAAGAGACCCAGTACTTC.

V is TRBV7-9 and J is TRBJ2-7; D gene ambiguous. The CDR3 covers 17 residues. Trimming pared 2 bases from V and 3 bases from J, leaving 20 bases between. The germline V gene encodes CDR1 SEHNR and CDR2 FQNEAQ (reference sequence). The CDR3 loop reads CASSLPAGKENHYEQYF. The CDR3 DNA reads as TGTGCCAGCAGCTTACCCGCAGGAAAGGAGAATCACTACGAGCAGTACTTC. Full variable domain (missing parts from reference TRBV7-9 and TRBJ2-7): DTGVSQNPRHKITKRGQNVTFRCDPISEHNRLYWYRQTLGQGPEFLTYFQNEAQLEKSRLLSDRFSAERPKGSFSTLEIQRTEQGDSAMYLCASSLPAGKENHYEQYFGPGTRLTVT.

This chain uses TRBV4-3 with TRBJ2-5, with 8 nucleotides matching TRBD1. V dropped 0 bases and J dropped 1; count of bases not matched to a gene: 7. Germline CDR1 reads LGHNA; CDR2 reads YSLEER. The CDR3 is 17 residues long. The CDR3 nucleotides read TGCGCCAGCAGCCAAGATTTAGCAGGGGGCAGCCAAGAGACCCAGTACTTC. It encodes CASSQDLAGGSQETQYF.